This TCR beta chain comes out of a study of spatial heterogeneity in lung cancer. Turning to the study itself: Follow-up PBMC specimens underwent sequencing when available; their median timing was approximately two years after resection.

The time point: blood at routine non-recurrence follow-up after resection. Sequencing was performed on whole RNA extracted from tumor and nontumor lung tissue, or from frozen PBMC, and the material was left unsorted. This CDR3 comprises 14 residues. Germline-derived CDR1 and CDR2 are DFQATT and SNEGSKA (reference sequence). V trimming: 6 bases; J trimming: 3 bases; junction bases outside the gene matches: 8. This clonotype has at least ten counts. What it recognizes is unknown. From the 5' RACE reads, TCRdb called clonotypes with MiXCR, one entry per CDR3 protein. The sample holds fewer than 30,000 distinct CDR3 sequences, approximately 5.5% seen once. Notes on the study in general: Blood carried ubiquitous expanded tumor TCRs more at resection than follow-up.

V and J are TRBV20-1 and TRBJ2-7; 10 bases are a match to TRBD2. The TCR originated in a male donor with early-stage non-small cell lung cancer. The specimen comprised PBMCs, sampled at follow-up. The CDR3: CSAETSGASYEQYF. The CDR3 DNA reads TGCAGTGCCGAAACTAGCGGGGCCAGCTACGAGCAGTACTTC.